Below, 7 T cell receptor beta chains from the same sample are listed, as sequenced in a study of T cell responses to AZD1222 COVID-19 vaccine. TCRdb's copy holds only in-frame clones and misses some; the assay was immunoSEQ multiplex PCR. The sample lists 150,000 to 200,000 clones, 90% to 95% occurring once. The material was peripheral blood, obtained 28 days after the second AZD1222 dose. These receptors all stem from an adult who received the AZD1222 COVID-19 vaccine.

The chain couples TRBV7-6 to TRBJ2-7; 8 bases agree with TRBD2. CDR3 length: 16 amino acids. Germline CDR1 is SGHVS and CDR2 is FNYEAQ. V was pared by 1 base and J by 6 bases, with 11 bases of the junction left unmatched. The CDR3 spells CASSLVGTGGTFEQYF. CDR3 bases: TGTGCCAGCAGCTTAGTCGGAACGGGAGGGACCTTCGAGCAGTACTTC.

This sequence joins TRBV6-5 and TRBJ2-2; 13 bases line up with TRBD2. CDR1 is MNHEY, CDR2 SVGAGI, per germline. The CDR3 is 16 residues long. The trim removed 2 bases at V and 7 bases at J, leaving 4 bases unmatched. CDR3 nucleotide sequence: TGTGCCAGCAGTTACGGGACTAGCGGGACGGGCGGGGAGCTGTTTTTT. Its translation is CASSYGTSGTGGELFF.

The chain is built from TRBV27 and TRBJ1-1; 9 positions match TRBD1. The CDR3 contains 14 residues. Germline values: CDR1 MNHEY, CDR2 SMNVEV (reference sequence). Trimming at V came to 5 bases and at J to 5 bases, leaving 6 bases not matched to a gene. In nucleotides, the CDR3 is TGTGCCAGCAGTCAAGAGACAGGGGGGACTGAAGCTTTCTTT. Encoded protein: CASSQETGGTEAFF.

V and J are TRBV12-3 or TRBV12-4 and TRBJ1-2; D call uncertain. This CDR3 is 13 amino acids long. Deletions cut 1 base from V and 0 bases from J, with 3 bases between. The CDR3 DNA is TGTGCCAGCAGTTTAGGTCCTAACTATGGCTACACCTTC. Translating gives CASSLGPNYGYTF.

The J gene is TRBJ1-2, the V gene TRBV19, with 8 bases aligning to TRBD1. Germline loops: CDR1 LNHDA, CDR2 SQIVND (reference sequence). V lost 7 bases, J lost 3 bases, and 13 bases stayed unmatched. The CDR3 extends over 16 amino acids. CDR3 loop: CASTFTWTGIDYGYTF. In DNA form, the CDR3 reads TGTGCCAGTACCTTCACCTGGACAGGGATCGACTATGGCTACACCTTC.

The gene calls are TRBV9 and TRBJ2-1, with 11 bases aligning to TRBD2. The V segment lost 1 base and the J segment 6 bases; nucleotides outside the gene matches: 6. Germline V gives CDR1 SGDLS, CDR2 YYNGEE. There are 16 residues in the CDR3. The CDR3 here is CASSVTSGSVINEQFF. As DNA, the CDR3 is TGTGCCAGCAGCGTAACTAGCGGGAGTGTTATCAATGAGCAGTTCTTC.

The chain combines TRBV7-9 with TRBJ1-2; 9 bases align to TRBD1. The CDR3 covers 15 residues. Trimming removed 0 bases from V and 8 bases from J; junction bases left unmatched: 7. Germline values: CDR1 SEHNR, CDR2 FQNEAQ (reference sequence). The CDR3: CASSLATGQGSGYTF. Here the CDR3 DNA reads TGTGCCAGCAGCTTAGCGACTGGACAGGGGAGCGGCTACACCTTC.